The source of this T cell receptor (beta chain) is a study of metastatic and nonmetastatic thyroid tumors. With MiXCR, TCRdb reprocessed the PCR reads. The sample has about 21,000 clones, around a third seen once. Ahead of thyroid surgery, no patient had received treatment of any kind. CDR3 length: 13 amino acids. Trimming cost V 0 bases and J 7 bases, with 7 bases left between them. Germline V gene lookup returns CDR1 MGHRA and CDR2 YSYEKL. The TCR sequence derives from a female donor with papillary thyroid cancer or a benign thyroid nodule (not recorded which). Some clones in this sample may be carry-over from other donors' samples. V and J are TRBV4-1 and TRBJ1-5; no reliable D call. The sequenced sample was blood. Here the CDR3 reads CASSQDTRQPQHF. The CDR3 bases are TGCGCCAGCAGCCAAGATACCCGACAGCCCCAGCATTTT.